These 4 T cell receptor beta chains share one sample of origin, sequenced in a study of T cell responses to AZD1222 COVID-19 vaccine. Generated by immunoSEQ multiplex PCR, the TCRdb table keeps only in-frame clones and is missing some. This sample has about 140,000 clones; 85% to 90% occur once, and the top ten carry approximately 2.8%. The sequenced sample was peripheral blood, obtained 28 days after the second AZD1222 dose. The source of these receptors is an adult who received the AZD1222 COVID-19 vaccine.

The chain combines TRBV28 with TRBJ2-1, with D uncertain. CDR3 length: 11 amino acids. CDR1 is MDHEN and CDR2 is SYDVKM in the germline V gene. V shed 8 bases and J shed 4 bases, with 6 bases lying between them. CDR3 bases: TGTGCCAGCGGAACGTACAATGAGCAGTTCTTC. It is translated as CASGTYNEQFF. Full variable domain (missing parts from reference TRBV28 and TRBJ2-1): DVKVTQSSRYLVKRTGEKVFLECVQDMDHENMFWYRQDPGLGLRLIYFSYDVKMKEKGDIPEGYSVSREKKERFSLILESASTNQTSMYLCASGTYNEQFFGPGTRLTVL.

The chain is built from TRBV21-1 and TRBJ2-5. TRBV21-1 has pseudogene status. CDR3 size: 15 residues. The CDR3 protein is CASSKGPLLRETQYF. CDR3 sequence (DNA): TGTGCCAGCAGCAAAGGACCCCTATTAAGGGAGACCCAGTACTTC.

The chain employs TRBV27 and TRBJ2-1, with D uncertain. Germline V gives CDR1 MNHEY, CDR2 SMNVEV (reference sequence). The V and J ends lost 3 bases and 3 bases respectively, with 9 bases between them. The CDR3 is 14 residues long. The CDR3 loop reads CASSLETSYNEQFF. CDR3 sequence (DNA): TGTGCCAGCAGTTTGGAGACGAGCTACAATGAGCAGTTCTTC.

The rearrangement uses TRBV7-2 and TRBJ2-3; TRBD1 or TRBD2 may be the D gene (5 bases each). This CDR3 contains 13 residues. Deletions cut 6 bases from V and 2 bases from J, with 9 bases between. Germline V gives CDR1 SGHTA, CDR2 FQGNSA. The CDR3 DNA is TGTGCCAGCAGTGGGGGTAACACAGATACGCAGTATTTT. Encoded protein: CASSGGNTDTQYF.